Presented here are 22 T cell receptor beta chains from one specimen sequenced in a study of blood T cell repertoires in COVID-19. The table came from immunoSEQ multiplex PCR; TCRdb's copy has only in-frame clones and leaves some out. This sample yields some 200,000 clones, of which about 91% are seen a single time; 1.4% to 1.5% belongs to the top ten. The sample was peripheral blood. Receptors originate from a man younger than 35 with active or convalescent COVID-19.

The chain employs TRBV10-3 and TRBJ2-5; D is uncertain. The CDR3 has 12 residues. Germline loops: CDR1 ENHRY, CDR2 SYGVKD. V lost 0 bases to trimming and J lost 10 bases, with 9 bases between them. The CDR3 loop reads CAISESRSIQYF. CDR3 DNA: TGTGCCATCAGTGAGTCCCGGAGCATCCAGTACTTC.

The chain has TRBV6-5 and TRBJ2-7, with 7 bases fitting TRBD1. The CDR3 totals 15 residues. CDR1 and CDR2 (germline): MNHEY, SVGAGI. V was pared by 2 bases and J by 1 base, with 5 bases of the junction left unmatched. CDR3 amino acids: CASSYRLRGSYEQYF. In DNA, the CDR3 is TGTGCCAGCAGTTACCGACTCAGGGGGTCCTACGAGCAGTACTTC.

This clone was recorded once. The DNA of the CDR3 is TGCGCCAGCAGGTTAGGGGATGGCTACACCTTC. Protein sequence: CASRLGDGYTF. The chain uses TRBV4-1 and TRBJ1-2; D perhaps matches TRBD1 (5 bases). In germline, CDR1 is MGHRA, CDR2 YSYEKL. This CDR3 spans 11 amino acids. V was pared by 6 bases and J by 6 bases, with 8 bases between.

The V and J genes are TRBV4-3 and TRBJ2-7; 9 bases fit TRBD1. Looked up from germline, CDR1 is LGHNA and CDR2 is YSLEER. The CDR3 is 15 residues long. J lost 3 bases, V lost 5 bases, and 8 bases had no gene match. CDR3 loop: CASSGRGQGVYEQYF. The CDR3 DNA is TGCGCCAGCAGCGGGCGGGGACAGGGAGTCTACGAGCAGTACTTC.

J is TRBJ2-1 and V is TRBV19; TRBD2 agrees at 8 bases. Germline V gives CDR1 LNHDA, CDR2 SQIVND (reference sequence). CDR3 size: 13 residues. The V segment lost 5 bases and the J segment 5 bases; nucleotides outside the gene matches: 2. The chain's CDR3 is CASSLTSDNEQFF. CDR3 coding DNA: TGTGCCAGTAGTCTGACTAGCGACAATGAGCAGTTCTTC.

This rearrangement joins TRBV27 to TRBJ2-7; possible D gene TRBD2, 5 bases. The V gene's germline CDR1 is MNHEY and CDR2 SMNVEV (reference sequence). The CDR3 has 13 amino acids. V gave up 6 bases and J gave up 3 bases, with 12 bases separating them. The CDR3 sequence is CASSTGGSYEQYF. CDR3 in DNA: TGTGCCAGCAGCACCGGTGGGAGCTACGAGCAGTACTTC.

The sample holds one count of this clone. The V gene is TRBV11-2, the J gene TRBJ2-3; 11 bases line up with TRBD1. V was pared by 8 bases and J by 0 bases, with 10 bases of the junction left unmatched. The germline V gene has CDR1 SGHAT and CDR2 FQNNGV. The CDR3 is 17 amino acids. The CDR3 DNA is TGTGCCAGCGGTGGGACAGGGGGATTCCCTAGCACAGATACGCAGTATTTT. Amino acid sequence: CASGGTGGFPSTDTQYF.

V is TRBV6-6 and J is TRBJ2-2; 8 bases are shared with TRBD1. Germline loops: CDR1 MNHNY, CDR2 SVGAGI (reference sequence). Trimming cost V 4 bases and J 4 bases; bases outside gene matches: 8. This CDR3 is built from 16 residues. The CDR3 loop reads CASSLGTGGPTGELFF. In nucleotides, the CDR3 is TGTGCCAGCAGTTTGGGGACAGGCGGGCCCACCGGGGAGCTGTTTTTT.

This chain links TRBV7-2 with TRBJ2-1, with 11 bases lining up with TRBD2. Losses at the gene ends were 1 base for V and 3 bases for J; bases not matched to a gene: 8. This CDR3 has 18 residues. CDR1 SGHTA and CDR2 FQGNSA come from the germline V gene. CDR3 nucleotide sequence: TGTGCCAGCAGCTTAGAGGGACTAGCGGTTACTGGCTACAATGAGCAGTTCTTC. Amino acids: CASSLEGLAVTGYNEQFF.

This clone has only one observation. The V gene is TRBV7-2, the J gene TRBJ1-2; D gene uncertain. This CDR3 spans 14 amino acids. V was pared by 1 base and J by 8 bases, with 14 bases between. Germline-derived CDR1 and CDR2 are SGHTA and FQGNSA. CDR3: CASSLVGGVEGYTF. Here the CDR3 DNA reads TGTGCCAGCAGCTTAGTCGGAGGAGTGGAAGGCTACACCTTC.

For the CDR3, the DNA is TGTGCCAGCTCACGCCTCGGGACTAGCGGGACCCCGGGTGAGCAGTTCTTC. Translation: CASSRLGTSGTPGEQFF. The chain joins TRBV18 to TRBJ2-1; 13 nucleotides match TRBD2. From germline, CDR1 is KGHSH and CDR2 LQKENI. V was clipped by 4 bases and J by 9 bases; unmatched bases: 12. This CDR3 region has 17 residues.

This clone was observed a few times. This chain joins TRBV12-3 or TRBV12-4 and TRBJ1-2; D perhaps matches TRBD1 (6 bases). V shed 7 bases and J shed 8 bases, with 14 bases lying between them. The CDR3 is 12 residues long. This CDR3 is CASMTDSWGYTF. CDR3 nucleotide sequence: TGTGCCAGCATGACGGACAGTTGGGGCTACACCTTC.

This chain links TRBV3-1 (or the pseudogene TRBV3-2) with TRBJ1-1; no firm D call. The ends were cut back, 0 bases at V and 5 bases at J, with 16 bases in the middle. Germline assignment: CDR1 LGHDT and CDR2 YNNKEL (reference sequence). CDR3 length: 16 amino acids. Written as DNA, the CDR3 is TGTGCCAGCAGCCAAGATGACCGCCAGTCGGGGACTGAAGCTTTCTTT. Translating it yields CASSQDDRQSGTEAFF.

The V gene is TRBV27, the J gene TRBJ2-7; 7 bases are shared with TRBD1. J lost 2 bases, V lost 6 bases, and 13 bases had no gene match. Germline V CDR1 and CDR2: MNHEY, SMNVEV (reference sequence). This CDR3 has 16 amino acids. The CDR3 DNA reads TGTGCCAGCAGCCGCGCCGCCGGGACAGAAACCTACGAGCAGTACTTC. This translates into CASSRAAGTETYEQYF.

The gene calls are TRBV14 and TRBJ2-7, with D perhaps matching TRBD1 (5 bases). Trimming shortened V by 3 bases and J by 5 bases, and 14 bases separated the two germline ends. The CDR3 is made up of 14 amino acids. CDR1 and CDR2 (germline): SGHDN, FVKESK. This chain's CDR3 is CASSQFQGLNEQYF. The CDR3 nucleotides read TGTGCCAGCAGCCAGTTCCAGGGTCTTAACGAGCAGTACTTC.

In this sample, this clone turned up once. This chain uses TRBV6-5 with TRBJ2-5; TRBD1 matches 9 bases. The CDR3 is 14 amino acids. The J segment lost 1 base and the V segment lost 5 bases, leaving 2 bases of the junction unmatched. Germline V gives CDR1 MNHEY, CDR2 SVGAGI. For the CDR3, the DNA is TGTGCCAGCAGTAAGACAGGGGGCCAAGAGACCCAGTACTTC. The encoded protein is CASSKTGGQETQYF.

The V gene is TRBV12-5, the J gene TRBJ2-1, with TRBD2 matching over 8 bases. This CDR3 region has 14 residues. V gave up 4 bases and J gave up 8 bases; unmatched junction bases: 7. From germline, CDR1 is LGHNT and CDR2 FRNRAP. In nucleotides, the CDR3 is TGTGCTAGTGGTTCCCGGGAGGGTGGCGATGAGCAGTTCTTC. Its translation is CASGSREGGDEQFF.

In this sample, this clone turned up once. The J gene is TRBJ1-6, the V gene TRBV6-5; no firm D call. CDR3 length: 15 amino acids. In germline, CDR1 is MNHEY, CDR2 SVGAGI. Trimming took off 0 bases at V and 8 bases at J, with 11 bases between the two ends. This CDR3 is CASSYSILEDSPLHF. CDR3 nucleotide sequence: TGTGCCAGCAGTTACTCGATCCTGGAGGATTCACCCCTCCACTTT.

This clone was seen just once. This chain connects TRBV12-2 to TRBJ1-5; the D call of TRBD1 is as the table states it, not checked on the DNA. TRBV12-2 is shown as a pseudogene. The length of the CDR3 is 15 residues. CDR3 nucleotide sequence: TGTGCAAGTCGCTTTGAACAGGAGAGCAATCAGCCCCAGCATTTT. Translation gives CASRFEQESNQPQHF.

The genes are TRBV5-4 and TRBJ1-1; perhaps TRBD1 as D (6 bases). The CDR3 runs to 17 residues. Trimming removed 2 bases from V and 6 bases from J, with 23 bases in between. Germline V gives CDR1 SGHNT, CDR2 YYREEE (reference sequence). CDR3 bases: TGTGCCAGCAGCTTATGGGGGTACAGGGACCCGACTTCTGAAGCTTTCTTT. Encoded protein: CASSLWGYRDPTSEAFF.

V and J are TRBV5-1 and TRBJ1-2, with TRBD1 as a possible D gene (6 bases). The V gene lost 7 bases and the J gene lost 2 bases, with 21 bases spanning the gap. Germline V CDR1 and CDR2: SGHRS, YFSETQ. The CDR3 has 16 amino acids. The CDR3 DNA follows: TGCGCCAGCCTAAGTGTAGGTCCAGGGGACAACTATGGCTACACCTTC. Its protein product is CASLSVGPGDNYGYTF.

This chain's CDR3 is CASSQEDGAGRPYEQYF. CDR3 sequence (DNA): TGTGCCAGCAGCCAAGAAGATGGAGCGGGACGACCCTACGAGCAGTACTTC. The chain links TRBV3-1 (or the pseudogene TRBV3-2) to TRBJ2-7, with TRBD2 matching 7 bases. This CDR3 has 17 residues. Losses at the gene ends were 0 bases for V and 2 bases for J; bases not matched to a gene: 10. Per germline, CDR1 LGHDT and CDR2 YNNKEL (reference sequence).